Listed below are T cell receptor beta chains from one sample, sequenced in a study of T cell responses to AZD1222 COVID-19 vaccine. The data were produced by immunoSEQ multiplex PCR, yet TCRdb's version contains in-frame clones alone and is incomplete. This table has fewer than 200,000 clones, about 90% appearing once. The sample here was peripheral blood, taken on day 0 of AZD1222 vaccination. The receptors stem from an adult in good health. CDR3s include the opening cysteine and the closing phenylalanine or tryptophan. A D gene is named only where the DNA matches it firmly. The size of a clone is reported for some rows only, either as once, few or many, or as a class for expanded clones.

clone size: few
V gene: TRBV19
J gene: TRBJ2-5
D gene: NA
CDR3 DNA: TGTGCCAGTAGTCTCTGGGGGCCAACGGAGACCCAGTACTTC
CDR3 protein: CASSLWGPTETQYF

clone size: NA
V gene: TRBV18
J gene: TRBJ2-7
D gene: NA
CDR3 DNA: TGTGCCAGCTCACCACCGGGCAGTTACGAGCAGTACTTC
CDR3 protein: CASSPPGSYEQYF

clone size: NA
V gene: TRBV6-6
J gene: TRBJ2-7
D gene: TRBD2
CDR3 DNA: TGTGCCAGCAGTTCCGCTAGCGGGAGTGCCGAGCAGTACTTC
CDR3 protein: CASSSASGSAEQYF

clone size: NA
V gene: TRBV4-3
J gene: TRBJ2-1
D gene: NA
CDR3 DNA: TGCGCCAGCAGCCAAGACAGGAGGGTGGGATGGAATGAGCAGTTCTTC
CDR3 protein: CASSQDRRVGWNEQFF

clone size: once
V gene: TRBV12-3/TRBV12-4
J gene: TRBJ1-1
D gene: NA
CDR3 DNA: TGTGCCAGCAGTTTATGGGGGCGCCTAGCTTTCTTT
CDR3 protein: CASSLWGRLAFF

clone size: NA
V gene: TRBV3-1/TRBV3-2
J gene: TRBJ2-2
D gene: NA
CDR3 DNA: TGTGCCAGCAGCCAGGAATCGAACACCGGGGAGCTGTTTTTT
CDR3 protein: CASSQESNTGELFF

clone size: NA
V gene: TRBV10-3
J gene: TRBJ1-2
D gene: NA
CDR3 DNA: TGTGCCATCAGTGAGGTCGCGGCCTATGGCTACACCTTC
CDR3 protein: CAISEVAAYGYTF

clone size: few
V gene: TRBV2
J gene: TRBJ1-2
D gene: TRBD1
CDR3 DNA: TGTGCCAGCAGGGACACAGGGGGGATCGGCTACACCTTC
CDR3 protein: CASRDTGGIGYTF

clone size: NA
V gene: TRBV7-3
J gene: TRBJ1-2
D gene: NA
CDR3 DNA: TGTGCCAGCAGCTCTGGTCCTAACTACACCTTC
CDR3 protein: CASSSGPNYTF

clone size: once
V gene: TRBV19
J gene: TRBJ1-4
D gene: NA
CDR3 DNA: TGTGCCAGTAGTATGGCTAGAAGCACAACTAATGAAAAACTGTTTTTT
CDR3 protein: CASSMARSTTNEKLFF

clone size: NA
V gene: TRBV6-5
J gene: TRBJ1-2
D gene: TRBD1
CDR3 DNA: TGTGCCAGCAGTCGACAGGGAATGCGGGGCTACACCTTC
CDR3 protein: CASSRQGMRGYTF

clone size: few
V gene: TRBV6-2/TRBV6-3
J gene: TRBJ2-7
D gene: NA
CDR3 DNA: TGTGCCAGCAGTTCATACCTCGGACAGACCTACGAGCAGTACTTC
CDR3 protein: CASSSYLGQTYEQYF

clone size: NA
V gene: TRBV18
J gene: TRBJ1-6
D gene: NA
CDR3 DNA: TGTGCCAGCTCACCCCTGATGGGGGGAACAGGGACATCCCGGGGGTCCCTCCACTTT
CDR3 protein: CASSPLMGGTGTSRGSLHF

clone size: NA
V gene: TRBV28
J gene: TRBJ2-7
D gene: NA
CDR3 DNA: TGTGCCAGCACCGAGGTGTCGGGGGGCGCTTACGAGCAGTACTTC
CDR3 protein: CASTEVSGGAYEQYF

clone size: NA
V gene: TRBV27
J gene: TRBJ1-5
D gene: NA
CDR3 DNA: TGTGCCAGCAGTTTATCAAACAGATGGAGCAATCAGCCCCAGCATTTT
CDR3 protein: CASSLSNRWSNQPQHF

clone size: once
V gene: TRBV3-1/TRBV3-2
J gene: TRBJ2-1
D gene: TRBD2
CDR3 DNA: TGTGCCAGCAGCCAAGACACTAGCGCGTACAATGAGCAGTTCTTC
CDR3 protein: CASSQDTSAYNEQFF

clone size: NA
V gene: TRBV2
J gene: TRBJ1-3
D gene: NA
CDR3 DNA: TGTGCCAGCAGTGAAGGGCCGGTCCGGGGGATTATAACATCCTACGACTCTGGAAACACCATATATTTT
CDR3 protein: CASSEGPVRGIITSYDSGNTIYF

clone size: NA
V gene: TRBV7-9
J gene: TRBJ1-3
D gene: TRBD1
CDR3 DNA: TGTGCCAGCAGCTCGGACAGGAACTCTGGAAACACCATATATTTT
CDR3 protein: CASSSDRNSGNTIYF

clone size: NA
V gene: TRBV7-9
J gene: TRBJ1-3
D gene: NA
CDR3 DNA: TGTGCCAGCAGCTTAGTTACAGGGCAGTCTGGAAACACCATATATTTT
CDR3 protein: CASSLVTGQSGNTIYF

clone size: NA
V gene: TRBV10-3
J gene: TRBJ2-1
D gene: TRBD2
CDR3 DNA: TGTGCCAGCCGGGAAAGCGGGACTGGTGAGCAGTTCTTC
CDR3 protein: CASRESGTGEQFF

clone size: NA
V gene: TRBV11-2
J gene: TRBJ2-1
D gene: NA
CDR3 DNA: TGTGCCAGCAGCTTTTTCAATGAGCAGTTCTTC
CDR3 protein: CASSFFNEQFF

clone size: NA
V gene: TRBV7-2
J gene: TRBJ1-6
D gene: NA
CDR3 DNA: TGTGCCAGCAGCTTAGTTGCGGGGGACTCACCCCTCCACTTT
CDR3 protein: CASSLVAGDSPLHF

clone size: NA
V gene: TRBV19
J gene: TRBJ1-3
D gene: TRBD1
CDR3 DNA: TGTGCCAGTACCACGCCAGCCGGGACAGGGGGCGGAAACACCATATATTTT
CDR3 protein: CASTTPAGTGGGNTIYF

clone size: NA
V gene: TRBV6-5
J gene: TRBJ2-2
D gene: NA
CDR3 DNA: TGTGCCAGCACCGCGACAACCAACACCGGGGAGCTGTTTTTT
CDR3 protein: CASTATTNTGELFF

clone size: once
V gene: TRBV2
J gene: TRBJ2-7
D gene: NA
CDR3 DNA: TGTGCCAGCAGGGGGGCAAGAGGGGGTGGCGAGCAGTACTTC
CDR3 protein: CASRGARGGGEQYF

clone size: NA
V gene: TRBV5-4
J gene: TRBJ1-2
D gene: NA
CDR3 DNA: TGTGCCAGCAGCTTGGCGTTAGCTAACTATGGCTACACCTTC
CDR3 protein: CASSLALANYGYTF

clone size: NA
V gene: TRBV7-2
J gene: TRBJ2-1
D gene: TRBD1
CDR3 DNA: TGTGCCAGCAGCCCACAGGGGGCGCGCAATGAGCAGTTCTTC
CDR3 protein: CASSPQGARNEQFF

clone size: NA
V gene: TRBV7-9
J gene: TRBJ2-3
D gene: NA
CDR3 DNA: TGTGCCAGCAGCTTTGGTCTAGCAAGAGATACGCAGTATTTT
CDR3 protein: CASSFGLARDTQYF

clone size: NA
V gene: TRBV18
J gene: TRBJ2-7
D gene: NA
CDR3 DNA: TGTGCCAGCTCGCCAAAAAATCAGGGCGGGAACGAGCAGTACTTC
CDR3 protein: CASSPKNQGGNEQYF

clone size: NA
V gene: TRBV3-1/TRBV3-2
J gene: TRBJ1-1
D gene: NA
CDR3 DNA: TGTGCCAGCAGCAAGGACCTCCCTGGGGGGAACACTGAAGCTTTCTTT
CDR3 protein: CASSKDLPGGNTEAFF

clone size: NA
V gene: TRBV2
J gene: TRBJ2-5
D gene: NA
CDR3 DNA: TGTGCCAGCAGTGTACGCGCATGGGAGACCCAGTACTTC
CDR3 protein: CASSVRAWETQYF

clone size: NA
V gene: TRBV28
J gene: TRBJ2-3
D gene: NA
CDR3 DNA: TGTGCCAGCAGAAAGTTTAAGGTTAGGGGCACAGATACGCAGTATTTT
CDR3 protein: CASRKFKVRGTDTQYF

clone size: NA
V gene: TRBV11-3
J gene: TRBJ2-1
D gene: NA
CDR3 DNA: TGTGCCAGCAGCTTAGCAGACGGCTACAATGAGCAGTTCTTC
CDR3 protein: CASSLADGYNEQFF

clone size: NA
V gene: TRBV28
J gene: TRBJ2-1
D gene: NA
CDR3 DNA: TGTGCCAGTACCCGGACTTCTTATGAGCAGTTCTTC
CDR3 protein: CASTRTSYEQFF

clone size: NA
V gene: TRBV4-2
J gene: TRBJ1-2
D gene: TRBD1
CDR3 DNA: TGTGCCAGCAGCCAAAGTATGGGGACAGAAAAAATCTATGGCTACACCTTC
CDR3 protein: CASSQSMGTEKIYGYTF

clone size: NA
V gene: TRBV21-1
J gene: TRBJ2-7
D gene: NA
CDR3 DNA: TGTGCCAGCAGGTCAGGGGACTCTGGATACGAGCAGTACTTC
CDR3 protein: CASRSGDSGYEQYF

clone size: NA
V gene: TRBV11-3
J gene: TRBJ2-1
D gene: NA
CDR3 DNA: TGTGCCAGGGTCCGGGATGGAGTTGGCCATGAGCAGTTCTTC
CDR3 protein: CARVRDGVGHEQFF

clone size: NA
V gene: TRBV9
J gene: TRBJ2-5
D gene: TRBD2
CDR3 DNA: TGTGCCAGCAGCCCCGGAGCACTAGCGGGAGGTAGGGAGACCCAGTACTTC
CDR3 protein: CASSPGALAGGRETQYF

clone size: few
V gene: TRBV7-6
J gene: TRBJ1-1
D gene: NA
CDR3 DNA: TGTGCCAGCAGCTCTGGGGAGGGGAACACTGAAGCTTTCTTT
CDR3 protein: CASSSGEGNTEAFF

clone size: NA
V gene: TRBV28
J gene: TRBJ1-2
D gene: NA
CDR3 DNA: TGTGCCAGCACCCCCGGAGTTCGCGGCTACACCTTC
CDR3 protein: CASTPGVRGYTF

clone size: NA
V gene: TRBV18
J gene: TRBJ2-6
D gene: TRBD1
CDR3 DNA: TGTGCCAGCACACCCGTGACCGGGACAGGTGTCTCTGGGGCCAACGTCCTGACTTTC
CDR3 protein: CASTPVTGTGVSGANVLTF

clone size: NA
V gene: TRBV28
J gene: TRBJ1-3
D gene: NA
CDR3 DNA: TGTGCCAGCAGTCCACAGCTATCCTCTGGAAACACCATATATTTT
CDR3 protein: CASSPQLSSGNTIYF

clone size: NA
V gene: TRBV28
J gene: TRBJ1-1
D gene: NA
CDR3 DNA: TGTGCCAGCAGACTGGGACTGAGGAACACTGAAGCTTTCTTT
CDR3 protein: CASRLGLRNTEAFF

clone size: NA
V gene: TRBV18
J gene: TRBJ2-7
D gene: NA
CDR3 DNA: TGTGCCAGCTCACCATTGATCAACTACGAGCAGTACTTC
CDR3 protein: CASSPLINYEQYF

clone size: NA
V gene: TRBV29-1
J gene: TRBJ1-4
D gene: NA
CDR3 DNA: TGCAGCGTTGCCACCGGATCCGTTGAAAAACTGTTTTTT
CDR3 protein: CSVATGSVEKLFF

clone size: NA
V gene: TRBV30
J gene: TRBJ1-3
D gene: NA
CDR3 DNA: TGTGCGAGTGGGAACGGAAACACCATATATTTT
CDR3 protein: CASGNGNTIYF

clone size: NA
V gene: TRBV10-1
J gene: TRBJ1-2
D gene: NA
CDR3 DNA: TGCGCCAGCAGTGACGGGCAGGAGGCTCGTGGCTACACCTTC
CDR3 protein: CASSDGQEARGYTF

clone size: NA
V gene: TRBV6-6
J gene: TRBJ1-1
D gene: NA
CDR3 DNA: TGTGCCAGCAGCCACTATGAAGCTTTCTTT
CDR3 protein: CASSHYEAFF

clone size: few
V gene: TRBV5-1
J gene: TRBJ2-6
D gene: TRBD1
CDR3 DNA: TGCGCCAGCAGCTTGTGGGAACCGGACAGGGGGAACTCTGGGGCCAACGTCCTGACTTTC
CDR3 protein: CASSLWEPDRGNSGANVLTF

clone size: NA
V gene: TRBV24-1
J gene: TRBJ2-1
D gene: NA
CDR3 DNA: TGTGCCACCAGTGATTCCCCAGGGGCCTCCTACAATGAGCAGTTCTTC
CDR3 protein: CATSDSPGASYNEQFF